This record concerns one TCR beta chain sequence. The entry originates in a study of T cells after yellow fever vaccination. TCRdb reanalysed the 5' RACE reads using MiXCR and keeps one entry per CDR3 protein. The sample has 510,000 or so distinct CDR3 sequences, over 15% seen once; the top ten hold about 13%. This CDR3 has 16 amino acids. This TCR came from a man younger than 40 who received the YFV17D yellow fever vaccine. The chain uses TRBV21-1 and TRBJ2-7; the table's D call TRBD1 went unverified against the DNA. TRBV21-1 is a pseudogene locus. Material: PBMCs, obtained 15 days after the yellow fever booster vaccination. CDR3 in DNA: TGTGCCAGCAGCGTCCGACGTACAGGGAAAGCCTACGAGCAGTACTTC. Translating it yields CASSVRRTGKAYEQYF.